These 8 T cell receptor beta chains were all obtained from the same sample, sequenced in a study of sequential checkpoint blockade in melanoma. Treatment defined: randomized to nivolumab then ipilimumab (arm A) or the reverse (arm B). Sequencing used immunoSEQ multiplex PCR; TCRdb keeps in-frame clones, though not all of them. The sample lists about 13,000 clones; roughly four fifths were seen once. The sequencing here drew on CD8+ T cells sorted from blood (inferred from file names), taken from a patient given nivolumab and ipilimumab in sequence. These receptors were taken from a human donor with melanoma.

CDR3 sequence (DNA): TGTGCCAGCTACGCAAGCGCGGGGGACAGGGGTAAAGAGACCCAGTACTTC. It specifies CASYASAGDRGKETQYF. The genes are TRBV7-9 and TRBJ2-5; 10 bases match TRBD1. Germline-derived CDR1 and CDR2 are SEHNR and FQNEAQ (reference sequence). With V trimmed by 8 bases and J by 3 bases, 15 bases remained unmatched. The CDR3 runs 17 residues.

For this clone: Other DNA sequences within the sample encode an identical CDR3. The chain links TRBV27 to TRBJ2-2, with unresolved D. Germline V gene sequence: CDR1 MNHEY, CDR2 SMNVEV (reference sequence). V was shortened by 4 bases and J by 7 bases, with 13 bases between the two germline ends. This CDR3 contains 14 residues. CDR3 coding DNA: TGTGCCAGCAGTTGGTCTAGAATTAACGGGGAGCTGTTTTTT. It yields the protein CASSWSRINGELFF.

The genes are TRBV5-1 and TRBJ1-2, with a possible D match to TRBD1 (6 bases). Trimming shortened V by 4 bases and J by 5 bases, and 18 bases separated the two germline ends. Germline V CDR1 and CDR2: SGHRS, YFSETQ. This CDR3 region has 15 residues. The chain's CDR3 is CASSPRNREDYGYTF. Written as DNA, the CDR3 is TGCGCCAGCAGCCCAAGGAACAGGGAAGATTATGGCTACACCTTC.

The table lists this clone with a few counts. This chain's CDR3 is CASSSPGYEQYF. CDR3 in DNA: TGTGCCAGCAGCTCCCCAGGCTACGAGCAGTACTTC. This rearrangement joins TRBV5-4 to TRBJ2-7; D is unresolved. The CDR3 totals 12 residues. V lost 3 bases and J lost 3, with 7 bases in between. CDR1 is SGHNT, CDR2 YYREEE, per germline (reference sequence).

This rearrangement joins TRBV10-2 to TRBJ2-1, with TRBD2 identical over 12 bases. Per the germline V gene, CDR1 is WSHSY and CDR2 is SAAADI. The trim removed 5 bases at V and 2 bases at J, leaving 1 base unmatched. The CDR3 has 15 amino acids. DNA for the CDR3: TGCGCCAGCAGTCTAGCGGGGGGGCCCTACAATGAGCAGTTCTTC. Translation gives CASSLAGGPYNEQFF.

The chain links TRBV4-1 to TRBJ2-7; 7 bases agree with TRBD2. The CDR3 contains 16 residues. J gave up 7 bases and V 1 base, and 13 bases lay outside the gene matches. The germline V gene encodes CDR1 MGHRA and CDR2 YSYEKL. For the CDR3, the DNA is TGCGCCAGCAGCCAAGGACCCCACGACGGGGGGAGGGAGCAGTACTTC. It codes for CASSQGPHDGGREQYF.

The chain carries TRBV2 and TRBJ1-5, with D perhaps TRBD1 (5 bases). Trimming shortened V by 4 bases and J by 0 bases, and 13 bases separated the two germline ends. The germline gives CDR1 SNHLY, CDR2 FYNNEI. The CDR3 runs 16 residues. CDR3: CASSATVTYSNQPQHF. The CDR3 bases are TGTGCCAGCAGTGCGACAGTGACCTATAGCAATCAGCCCCAGCATTTT.

This clone was seen a few times. With a far larger clone one base away, a read error is the likely cause. This sample includes further DNA sequences coding for the same CDR3. For the CDR3, the DNA is TGCGCCAGCAGCCAAGTTAGCGTGGGGTCCGCCGAGCAGTACTTC. Residues: CASSQVSVGSAEQYF. The gene calls are TRBV4-1 and TRBJ2-7; D may be TRBD2 (5 bases). V lost 1 base and J lost 6, with 16 bases in between. The V gene's germline CDR1 is MGHRA and CDR2 YSYEKL. CDR3 length: 15 residues.